This entry describes one T cell receptor (beta chain). What it binds is unknown. The sample comes from a study of CD8+ T cells in alopecia areata. For the study at large: Treated patients took oral tofacitinib at 5 to 10 mg twice daily. Whole-study findings and limits: Numerous expanded lesional clones remained in scalp and blood during tofacitinib. The treated group had a single nonresponder, limiting CD8+ expansion-response conclusions.

V lost 2 bases and J 2 bases, leaving 9 bases between the germline ends. CDR3 size: 14 residues. Germline CDR1 is MNHEY and CDR2 is SVGAGI. Treatment given: oral pan-JAK inhibitor, 5-10 mg twice daily. From alopecia areata patients, lesional scalp punch biopsies and peripheral blood were collected. cDNA prepared by RNA extraction and subsequent reverse transcription served as the template for sequencing. The method was immunoSEQ multiplex PCR; TCRdb's version includes in-frame clones alone and lacks a portion of them. The sample lists about 220,000 clones; approximately 57% were seen once. Sequencing was performed on CD4+ T cells sorted from blood, taken at week 4, from a patient treated with tofacitinib. The J gene is TRBJ1-2, the V gene TRBV6-5, with D perhaps matching TRBD1 (5 bases). The TCR originated in a human donor with alopecia areata. CDR3: CASSYGGRNYGYTF. In DNA form, the CDR3 reads TGTGCCAGCAGTTACGGGGGACGCAACTATGGCTACACCTTC.